Sequencing of this T cell receptor beta chain was carried out in a study of regulatory T cells in long-lasting Graves disease. Study results and caveats: Among persistent patients, a larger number of public clonotypes were shared (2,741) than among newly diagnosed patients (roughly 1,000).

Time point of the sample: newly diagnosed GD, antithyroid drugs for less than 3 months. The TCR library used RNA extracted from PBMCs. Clinicians diagnosed Graves' disease using American Thyroid Association guidelines. This clonotype was recorded many times. The target antigen is unknown. Building the TCR beta libraries relied on iRepertoire HTBI primers, and CDR3 regions underwent Arm-PCR. MiXCR, applied by TCRdb to the multiplex PCR reads, yields one record per CDR3 protein. The data show about 420,000 distinct CDR3 sequences, with approximately 16% seen just once and around 23% held by the top ten. Germline loops: CDR1 SGHVS, CDR2 FQNEAQ. There are 17 residues in the CDR3. V lost 3 bases and J 2 bases, leaving 16 bases between the germline ends. The data also belong to a second study, concerning T cells in Graves' hyperthyroidism and ophthalmopathy.

This clonotype was sampled from a woman under 30 with Graves disease. This chain links TRBV7-8 with TRBJ2-2; no definite D call. The material sequenced was peripheral blood mononuclear cells (PBMCs), taken at new diagnosis, from a patient treated with antithyroid drugs. CDR3 protein: CASSFSAWLSNTGELFF. In DNA, the CDR3 is TGTGCCAGCAGCTTTTCAGCTTGGCTAAGCAACACCGGGGAGCTGTTTTTT.